The 5 T cell receptor beta chains presented below share a single source sample, sequenced in a study of blood T cell repertoires in COVID-19. Here immunoSEQ multiplex PCR was the method, and the copy in TCRdb shows in-frame clones only, minus some. The repertoire includes roughly 80,000 clones, roughly 88% of them detected once, and more than 4.5% sits in the top ten. The sample taken for sequencing was peripheral blood. Receptors originate from a woman older than 75 with acute or convalescent COVID-19.

This chain joins TRBV7-2 and TRBJ2-1; 8 bases are shared with TRBD2. V shed 3 bases, J shed 9 bases, and the junction held 13 bases outside the gene matches. The CDR3 runs to 16 residues. Germline V gives CDR1 SGHTA, CDR2 FQGNSA. CDR3 sequence reads: CASSFQASGPAREQFF. CDR3 nucleotide sequence: TGTGCCAGCAGCTTCCAGGCTAGCGGGCCTGCGCGTGAGCAGTTCTTC.

The chain has TRBV6-2 or TRBV6-3 and TRBJ2-1; 8 bases fit TRBD1. The germline V gene has CDR1 MNHEY and CDR2 SVGEGT. This CDR3 has 15 amino acids. J gave up 5 bases and V 4 bases, and 7 bases lay outside the gene matches. The CDR3 nucleotides are TGTGCCAGCAGTTTGGACAGGGTGCCCAACAATGAGCAGTTCTTC. This translates into CASSLDRVPNNEQFF.

V and J are TRBV5-5 and TRBJ1-3, with D unclear. In germline, CDR1 is SGHKS, CDR2 YYEKEE (reference sequence). This CDR3 is built from 14 residues. Trimming stripped 4 bases from V and 2 bases from J, with 10 bases between. The CDR3 region has the DNA TGTGCCAGCAGCCAACAGAGGGCTGGAAACACCATATATTTT. It specifies CASSQQRAGNTIYF. The full variable domain, completed using reference TRBV5-5 and TRBJ1-3, is DAGVTQSPTHLIKTRGQQVTLRCSPISGHKSVSWYQQVLGQGPQFIFQYYEKEERGRGNFPDRFSARQFPNYSSELNVNALLLGDSALYLCASSQQRAGNTIYFGEGSWLTVV.

V usage is TRBV19 and J usage is TRBJ2-5; 13 nucleotides agree with TRBD2. Trimming took 4 bases from V and 3 from J; bases not matched to a gene: 8. Germline-derived CDR1 and CDR2 are LNHDA and SQIVND (reference sequence). The CDR3 runs to 17 residues. As DNA, the CDR3 is TGTGCCAGTAGTACCCGTGGACTAGCGGGGGTAGAAGAGACCCAGTACTTC. This translates into CASSTRGLAGVEETQYF.

The chain carries TRBV10-3 and TRBJ2-1; D ambiguous. The CDR3 consists of 15 residues. V lost 4 bases and J 4 bases, leaving 14 bases between the germline ends. Germline V lookup: CDR1 ENHRY, CDR2 SYGVKD. DNA for the CDR3: TGTGCCATCAGTGCTGAGCTCCGTACTTACAATGAGCAGTTCTTC. It codes for CAISAELRTYNEQFF.